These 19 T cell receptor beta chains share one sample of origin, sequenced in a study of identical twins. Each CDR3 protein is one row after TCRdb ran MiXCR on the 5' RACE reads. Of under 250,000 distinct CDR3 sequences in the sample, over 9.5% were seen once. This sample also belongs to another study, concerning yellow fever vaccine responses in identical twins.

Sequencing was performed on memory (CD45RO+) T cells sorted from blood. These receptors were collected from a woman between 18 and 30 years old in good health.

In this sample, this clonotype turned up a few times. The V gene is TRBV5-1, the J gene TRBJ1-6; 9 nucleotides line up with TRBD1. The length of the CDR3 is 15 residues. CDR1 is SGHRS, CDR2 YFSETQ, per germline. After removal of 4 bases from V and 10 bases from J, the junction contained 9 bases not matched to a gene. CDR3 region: CASSAGTGSGSPLHF. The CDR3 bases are TGCGCCAGCAGCGCGGGGACAGGGAGTGGATCACCCCTCCACTTT.

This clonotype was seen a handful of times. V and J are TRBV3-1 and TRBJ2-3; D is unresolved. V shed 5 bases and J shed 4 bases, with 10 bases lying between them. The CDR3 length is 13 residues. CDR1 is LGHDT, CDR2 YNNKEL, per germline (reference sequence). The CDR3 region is CASSGPRADTQYF. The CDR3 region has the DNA TGTGCCAGCAGCGGCCCAAGAGCAGATACGCAGTATTTT.

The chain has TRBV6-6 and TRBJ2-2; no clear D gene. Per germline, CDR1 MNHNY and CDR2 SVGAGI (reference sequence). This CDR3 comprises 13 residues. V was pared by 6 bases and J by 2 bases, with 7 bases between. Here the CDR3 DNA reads TGTGCCAGCAGATCTAAAAACACCGGGGAGCTGTTTTTT. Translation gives CASRSKNTGELFF.

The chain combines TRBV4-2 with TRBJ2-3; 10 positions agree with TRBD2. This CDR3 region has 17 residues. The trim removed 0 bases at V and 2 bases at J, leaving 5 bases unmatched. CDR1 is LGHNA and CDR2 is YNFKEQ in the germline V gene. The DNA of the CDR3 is TGTGCCAGCAGCCAAGATGGAGCGGGGGGGATCACAGATACGCAGTATTTT. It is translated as CASSQDGAGGITDTQYF.

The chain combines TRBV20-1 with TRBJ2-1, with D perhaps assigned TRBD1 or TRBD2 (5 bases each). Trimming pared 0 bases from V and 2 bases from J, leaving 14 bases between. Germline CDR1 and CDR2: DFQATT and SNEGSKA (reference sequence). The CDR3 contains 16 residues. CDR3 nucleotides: TGCAGTGCTAGAGATACTGGGGGAGTGGCCTACAATGAGCAGTTCTTC. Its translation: CSARDTGGVAYNEQFF.

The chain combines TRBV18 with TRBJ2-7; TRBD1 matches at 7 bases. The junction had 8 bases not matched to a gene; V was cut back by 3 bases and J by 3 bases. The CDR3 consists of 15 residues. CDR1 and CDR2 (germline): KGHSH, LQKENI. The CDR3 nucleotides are TGTGCCAGCTCACCTAAGACAGGGTCTAGCTACGAGCAGTACTTC. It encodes CASSPKTGSSYEQYF. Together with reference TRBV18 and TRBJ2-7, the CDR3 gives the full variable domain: NAGVMQNPRHLVRRRGQEARLRCSPMKGHSHVYWYRQLPEEGLKFMVYLQKENIIDESGMPKERFSAEFPKEGPSILRIQQVVRGDSAAYFCASSPKTGSSYEQYFGPGTRLTVT.

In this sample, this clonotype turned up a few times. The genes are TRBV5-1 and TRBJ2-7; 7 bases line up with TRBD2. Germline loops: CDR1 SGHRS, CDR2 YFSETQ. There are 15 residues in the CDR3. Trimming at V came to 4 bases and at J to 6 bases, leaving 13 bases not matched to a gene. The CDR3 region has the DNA TGCGCCAGCAGCCCGGGAGGTTCCCTAATAGGCGAGCAGTACTTC. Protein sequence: CASSPGGSLIGEQYF.

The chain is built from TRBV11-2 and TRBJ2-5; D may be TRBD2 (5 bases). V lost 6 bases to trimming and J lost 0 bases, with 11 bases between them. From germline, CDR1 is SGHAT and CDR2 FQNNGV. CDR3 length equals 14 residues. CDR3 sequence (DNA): TGTGCCAGCAGTCATGGGAGTAACCAAGAGACCCAGTACTTC. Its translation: CASSHGSNQETQYF.

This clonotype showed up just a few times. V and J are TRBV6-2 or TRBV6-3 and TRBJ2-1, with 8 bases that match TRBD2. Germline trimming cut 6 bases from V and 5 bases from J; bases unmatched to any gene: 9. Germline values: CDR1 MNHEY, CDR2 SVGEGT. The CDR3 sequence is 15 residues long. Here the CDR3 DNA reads TGTGCCAGCAGGAAGAGCGGGAGCTCGAACAATGAGCAGTTCTTC. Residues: CASRKSGSSNNEQFF.

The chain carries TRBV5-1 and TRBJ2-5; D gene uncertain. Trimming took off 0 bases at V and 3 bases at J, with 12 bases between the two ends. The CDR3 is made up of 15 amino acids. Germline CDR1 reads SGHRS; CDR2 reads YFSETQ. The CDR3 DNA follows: TGCGCCAGCAGCTTGGGCACCTCCCTCGAAGAGACCCAGTACTTC. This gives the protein CASSLGTSLEETQYF.

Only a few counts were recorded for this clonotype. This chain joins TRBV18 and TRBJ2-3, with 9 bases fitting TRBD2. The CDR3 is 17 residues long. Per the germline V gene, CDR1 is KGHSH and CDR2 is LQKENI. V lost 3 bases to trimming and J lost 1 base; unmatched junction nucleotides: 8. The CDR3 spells CASSPTLAGARTDTQYF. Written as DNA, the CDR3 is TGTGCCAGCTCACCCACTTTAGCGGGAGCGCGCACAGATACGCAGTATTTT.

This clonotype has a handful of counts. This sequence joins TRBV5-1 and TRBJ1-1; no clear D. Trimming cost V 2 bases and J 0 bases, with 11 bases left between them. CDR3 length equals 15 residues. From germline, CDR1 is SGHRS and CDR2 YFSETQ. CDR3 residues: CASSFSSDLNTEAFF. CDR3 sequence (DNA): TGCGCCAGCAGCTTCTCTTCCGATTTGAACACTGAAGCTTTCTTT. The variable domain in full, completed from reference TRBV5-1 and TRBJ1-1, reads KAGVTQTPRYLIKTRGQQVTLSCSPISGHRSVSWYQQTPGQGLQFLFEYFSETQRNKGNFPGRFSGRQFSNSRSEMNVSTLELGDSALYLCASSFSSDLNTEAFFGQGTRLTVV.

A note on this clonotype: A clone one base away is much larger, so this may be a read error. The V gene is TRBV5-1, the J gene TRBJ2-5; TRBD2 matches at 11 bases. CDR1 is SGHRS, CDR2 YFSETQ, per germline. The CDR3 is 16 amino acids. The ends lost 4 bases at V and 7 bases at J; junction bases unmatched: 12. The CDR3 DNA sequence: TGCGCCAGCAGCGCAGAGCCGGGACTAGCGGAAGTGACCCAGTACTTC. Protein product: CASSAEPGLAEVTQYF.

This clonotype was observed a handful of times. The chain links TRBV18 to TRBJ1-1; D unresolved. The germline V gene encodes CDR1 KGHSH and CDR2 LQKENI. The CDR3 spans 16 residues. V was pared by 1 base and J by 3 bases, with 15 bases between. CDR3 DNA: TGTGCCAGCTCACCACGGGGAAACACAGTGGACACTGAAGCTTTCTTT. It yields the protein CASSPRGNTVDTEAFF.

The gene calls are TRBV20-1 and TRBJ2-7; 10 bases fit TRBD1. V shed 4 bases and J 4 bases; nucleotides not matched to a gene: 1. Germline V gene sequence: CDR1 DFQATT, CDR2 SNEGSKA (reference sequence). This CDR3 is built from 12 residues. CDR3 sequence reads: CSATDRGYEQYF. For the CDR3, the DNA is TGCAGTGCTACGGACAGGGGGTACGAGCAGTACTTC.

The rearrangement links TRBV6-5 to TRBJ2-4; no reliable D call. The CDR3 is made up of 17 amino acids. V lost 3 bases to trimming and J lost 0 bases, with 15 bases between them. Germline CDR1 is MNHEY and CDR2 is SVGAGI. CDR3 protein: CASSYRAWWGAKNIQYF. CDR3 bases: TGTGCCAGCAGTTATCGAGCCTGGTGGGGAGCCAAAAACATTCAGTACTTC.

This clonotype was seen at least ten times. The CDR3 nucleotides read TGCGCCAGCAGCCAGACAGGGAGCGGGCAGTTCTTC. Translation gives CASSQTGSGQFF. The V gene is TRBV4-3, the J gene TRBJ2-1; 7 bases fit TRBD1. Germline CDR1 and CDR2: LGHNA and YSLEER. The ends lost 3 bases at V and 12 bases at J; junction bases unmatched: 5. The CDR3 has 12 residues.

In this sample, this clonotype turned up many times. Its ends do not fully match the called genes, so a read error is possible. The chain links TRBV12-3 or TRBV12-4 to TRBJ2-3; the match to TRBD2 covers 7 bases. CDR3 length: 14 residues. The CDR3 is CASSPPTSRDTQYF. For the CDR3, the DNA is TGTGCCAGCAGTCCCCCGACTAGCAGAGATACGCAGTATTTT.

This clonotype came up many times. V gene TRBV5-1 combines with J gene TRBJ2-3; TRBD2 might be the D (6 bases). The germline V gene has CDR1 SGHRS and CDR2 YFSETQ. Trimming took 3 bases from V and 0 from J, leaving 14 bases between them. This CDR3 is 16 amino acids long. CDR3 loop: CASSSAGGASTDTQYF. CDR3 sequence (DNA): TGCGCCAGCAGCTCTGCGGGCGGGGCTAGCACAGATACGCAGTATTTT. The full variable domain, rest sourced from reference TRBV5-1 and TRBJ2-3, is KAGVTQTPRYLIKTRGQQVTLSCSPISGHRSVSWYQQTPGQGLQFLFEYFSETQRNKGNFPGRFSGRQFSNSRSEMNVSTLELGDSALYLCASSSAGGASTDTQYFGPGTRLTVL.